The 3 T cell receptor beta chains listed next were all sequenced from one sample in a study of T cell responses to AZD1222 COVID-19 vaccine. Profiling relied on immunoSEQ multiplex PCR, and the TCRdb table lists in-frame clones only, not all of them. The sample consists of roughly 120,000 clones, 85% to 90% of them appearing once. The material was peripheral blood, obtained on day 0 of AZD1222 vaccination. Source of these receptors: an adult in good health.

The chain joins TRBV12-3 or TRBV12-4 to TRBJ1-1; no clear D gene. V lost 8 bases and J 6 bases, leaving 13 bases between the germline ends. This CDR3 has 12 residues. The CDR3: CASGSNDPEAFF. The CDR3 DNA follows: TGTGCCAGCGGGAGCAACGATCCTGAAGCTTTCTTT.

This rearrangement joins TRBV12-3 or TRBV12-4 to TRBJ1-1, with D hard to call. The CDR3 consists of 13 residues. V was shortened by 3 bases and J by 4 bases, with 9 bases between the two germline ends. Written as DNA, the CDR3 is TGTGCCAGCAGTTTGCCCGGTGTCACTGAAGCTTTCTTT. It encodes CASSLPGVTEAFF.

V and J are TRBV3-1 (or the pseudogene TRBV3-2) and TRBJ2-2; D is uncertain. V was clipped by 4 bases and J by 4 bases, with 4 bases between them. The CDR3 is 12 amino acids. CDR1 is LGHDT and CDR2 is YNNKEL in the germline V gene (reference sequence). For the CDR3, the DNA is TGTGCCAGCAGCCTTCTCACCGGGGAGCTGTTTTTT. Residues: CASSLLTGELFF.